This passage covers 26 T cell receptor beta chains from one sample sequenced in a study of early T cells in non-severe SARS-CoV-2 infection. MiXCR, applied by TCRdb to the 5' RACE reads, yields one record per CDR3 protein. The sample includes approximately 74,000 distinct CDR3 sequences, 13% to 15% of them seen just once. The sequenced sample consisted of whole blood. These receptors were taken from an adult who was a healthcare worker with PCR-confirmed SARS-CoV-2 infection or an uninfected control (not recorded which).

This chain uses TRBV18 with TRBJ2-1; D is tentatively TRBD1 or TRBD2 (7 bases each). The germline gives CDR1 KGHSH, CDR2 LQKENI. Trimming stripped 7 bases from V and 3 bases from J, with 16 bases between. CDR3 length equals 15 residues. The CDR3 nucleotides read TGTGCCAGCTTAACCGGGGGGACAGACTACAATGAGCAGTTCTTC. Its translation: CASLTGGTDYNEQFF. Variable domain in full (rest from reference TRBV18 and TRBJ2-1): NAGVMQNPRHLVRRRGQEARLRCSPMKGHSHVYWYRQLPEEGLKFMVYLQKENIIDESGMPKERFSAEFPKEGPSILRIQQVVRGDSAAYFCASLTGGTDYNEQFFGPGTRLTVL.

This clonotype showed up many times. The rearrangement uses TRBV19 and TRBJ1-1; weak D call: TRBD1 (5 bases). V was clipped by 10 bases and J by 2 bases, with 20 bases between them. Germline lookup yields CDR1 LNHDA and CDR2 SQIVND (reference sequence). CDR3 length: 15 residues. The CDR3 reads CATKGWIGPNTEAFF. The CDR3 nucleotides read TGTGCCACCAAGGGGTGGATCGGCCCAAACACTGAAGCTTTCTTT.

The table lists this clonotype with a few counts. The CDR3 loop reads CASSYNFGAGGISEAFF. CDR3 DNA: TGTGCCAGCAGTTACAATTTCGGGGCAGGAGGGATCTCTGAAGCTTTCTTT. The chain combines TRBV6-5 with TRBJ1-1, with a possible D match to TRBD1 (5 bases). CDR1 is MNHEY, CDR2 SVGAGI, per germline. Trimming stripped 2 bases from V and 6 bases from J, with 22 bases between. This CDR3 has 17 residues.

V usage is TRBV28 and J usage is TRBJ2-7, with TRBD2 identical over 10 bases. The CDR3 runs 14 residues. Germline V gene sequence: CDR1 MDHEN, CDR2 SYDVKM. After removal of 6 bases from V and 6 bases from J, the junction contained 8 bases not matched to a gene. CDR3: CASSPLAGTPEQYF. In nucleotides, the CDR3 is TGTGCCAGCAGCCCACTAGCGGGGACCCCCGAGCAGTACTTC.

The chain is built from TRBV7-8 and TRBJ1-5; no clear D gene. CDR1 is SGHVS and CDR2 is FQNEAQ in the germline V gene. Trimming shortened V by 3 bases and J by 1 base, and 7 bases separated the two germline ends. This CDR3 comprises 14 residues. CDR3 sequence reads: CASSLVLSNQPQHF. CDR3 coding DNA: TGTGCCAGCAGCTTGGTATTAAGCAATCAGCCCCAGCATTTT.

The rearrangement uses TRBV7-9 and TRBJ2-7; the D gene could be TRBD1 or TRBD2 (5 bases each). Deletions cut 4 bases from V and 2 bases from J, with 15 bases between. This CDR3 is built from 15 residues. The germline gives CDR1 SEHNR, CDR2 FQNEAQ (reference sequence). The CDR3 region is CASSSGREKAYEQYF. Here the CDR3 DNA reads TGTGCCAGCAGCTCTGGCAGGGAGAAAGCCTACGAGCAGTACTTC.

This clonotype was recorded a few times. This chain joins TRBV2 and TRBJ1-5, with a tentative D call TRBD1 (6 bases). CDR1 and CDR2 (germline): SNHLY, FYNNEI. The CDR3 spans 15 residues. Trimming stripped 7 bases from V and 0 bases from J, with 13 bases between. CDR3 DNA: TGTGCCAGCAAGGGGGGCCCGATTAGCAATCAGCCCCAGCATTTT. Amino acids: CASKGGPISNQPQHF. Using reference TRBV2 and TRBJ1-5 for the parts outside the CDR3, the full variable domain is EPEVTQTPSHQVTQMGQEVILRCVPISNHLYFYWYRQILGQKVEFLVSFYNNEISEKSEIFDDQFSVERPDGSNFTLKIRSTKLEDSAMYFCASKGGPISNQPQHFGDGTRLSIL.

This clonotype was counted ten times or more. V is TRBV15 and J is TRBJ1-5; D is undetermined. Trimming shortened V by 3 bases and J by 5 bases, and 8 bases separated the two germline ends. This CDR3 region has 13 residues. Germline V gene data show CDR1 as LNHNV and CDR2 as YYDKDF (reference sequence). The CDR3 loop is CATSSRTHQPQHF. DNA of the CDR3: TGTGCCACCAGCAGCCGGACCCATCAGCCCCAGCATTTT. Supplemented by reference TRBV15 and TRBJ1-5, the full variable domain reads DAMVIQNPRYQVTQFGKPVTLSCSQTLNHNVMYWYQQKSSQAPKLLFHYYDKDFNNEADTPDNFQSRRPNTSFCFLDIRSPGLGDTAMYLCATSSRTHQPQHFGDGTRLSIL.

This clonotype was recorded many times. Its ends do not fully match the called genes, so a read error is possible. This chain joins TRBV7-3 and TRBJ2-1; D tentatively reads TRBD1 or TRBD2 (6 bases each). The CDR3 runs 13 residues. The germline CDR1 and CDR2 sequences are SGHTA and FQGTGA. CDR3 in DNA: TGTGCCAGCAGCTTAACCCACGGGGGCGCGGTCCTCTTC. Its protein product is CASSLTHGGAVLF.

The chain uses TRBV5-1 and TRBJ2-1; 10 bases agree with TRBD2. This CDR3 spans 15 amino acids. J lost 4 bases, V lost 4 bases, and 5 bases had no gene match. Per germline, CDR1 SGHRS and CDR2 YFSETQ. For the CDR3, the DNA is TGCGCCAGCAGCGGCGGGACTAGCGCATACAATGAGCAGTTCTTC. As protein: CASSGGTSAYNEQFF.

This sequence joins TRBV29-1 and TRBJ1-1; 7 bases align to TRBD1. This CDR3 is 13 amino acids long. Trimming at V came to 6 bases and at J to 6 bases, leaving 10 bases not matched to a gene. CDR1 and CDR2 from the germline V gene are SQVTM and ANQGSEA. CDR3 DNA: TGCAGCGTCTTAGACAGGGTAATCCCTGAAGCTTTCTTT. Its translation is CSVLDRVIPEAFF.

Here the CDR3 reads CASSERGSGNSPLHF. The CDR3, as DNA: TGTGCCAGCAGTGAGAGGGGAAGTGGGAATTCACCCCTCCACTTT. The V gene is TRBV6-1, the J gene TRBJ1-6; a weak D match, TRBD1 (5 bases). The CDR3 covers 15 residues. Trimming took off 3 bases at V and 7 bases at J, with 13 bases between the two ends. Germline CDR1 reads MNHNS; CDR2 reads SASEGT.

V gene TRBV20-1 combines with J gene TRBJ2-1; D gene unclear. This CDR3 comprises 13 residues. The V gene's germline CDR1 is DFQATT and CDR2 SNEGSKA (reference sequence). Trimming took 6 bases from V and 0 from J, leaving 9 bases between them. The CDR3 nucleotides are TGCAGTGCAGCCCCGGGCTCCTACAATGAGCAGTTCTTC. Its protein is CSAAPGSYNEQFF.

This clonotype turned up a few times. The rearrangement joins TRBV5-1 to TRBJ2-3; D is possibly TRBD1 (5 bases). The CDR3 is made up of 16 amino acids. V lost 4 bases and J lost 0, with 15 bases in between. The germline CDR1 and CDR2 sequences are SGHRS and YFSETQ. CDR3 nucleotide sequence: TGCGCCAGCAGCACGAAGACAGCTTTTAGCACAGATACGCAGTATTTT. Translating it yields CASSTKTAFSTDTQYF.

This clonotype was observed a few times. The chain is built from TRBV20-1 and TRBJ2-1; 12 nucleotides align to TRBD1. CDR3 length: 14 amino acids. V trimming: 6 bases; J trimming: 8 bases; junction bases outside the gene matches: 8. CDR1 is DFQATT, CDR2 SNEGSKA, per germline (reference sequence). CDR3 in DNA: TGCAGTGCGGGGAGGGACAGGGGGCAGGATGAGCAGTTCTTC. Translated: CSAGRDRGQDEQFF.

This clonotype has only a few counts. The junction departs from the called germline gene at one end, perhaps through a read error. The genes are TRBV5-1 and TRBJ2-2; D possibly matches TRBD1 or TRBD2 (5 bases each). The germline gives CDR1 SGHRS, CDR2 YFSETQ. The length of the CDR3 is 15 residues. The CDR3 DNA sequence: TGCACCAGCAAGCCCGGGGCCCCGAACACCGGGGAGCTGTTTTTT. Translating it yields CTSKPGAPNTGELFF.

In this sample, this clonotype turned up many times. V usage is TRBV20-1 and J usage is TRBJ1-6; maybe TRBD1 (5 bases). Germline CDR1 reads DFQATT; CDR2 reads SNEGSKA (reference sequence). V was shortened by 6 bases and J by 7 bases, with 16 bases between the two germline ends. The CDR3 runs to 14 residues. The CDR3 region is CSAAAGSGNSPLHF. CDR3 sequence (DNA): TGCAGTGCGGCCGCAGGGAGTGGGAATTCACCCCTCCACTTT.

V is TRBV28 and J is TRBJ1-3; tentative D call: TRBD1 (5 bases). CDR3 length equals 16 residues. The V and J ends lost 6 bases and 2 bases respectively, with 17 bases between them. CDR1 MDHEN and CDR2 SYDVKM come from the germline V gene. The CDR3 region has the DNA TGTGCCAGCAGACATGGGGCAGGGAGTACTGGAAACACCATATATTTT. Translated: CASRHGAGSTGNTIYF.

The table lists this clonotype with a few counts. The rearrangement joins TRBV28 to TRBJ1-6; possible D gene TRBD1, 5 bases. Trimming took 5 bases from V and 9 from J, leaving 11 bases between them. The CDR3 is 13 amino acids. Germline assignment: CDR1 MDHEN and CDR2 SYDVKM. In DNA, the CDR3 is TGTGCCAGCAGTCCCCCGCAGGGTTCACCCCTCCACTTT. This encodes CASSPPQGSPLHF.

The chain carries TRBV11-2 and TRBJ2-1, with D possibly being TRBD2 (6 bases). The V gene lost 5 bases and the J gene lost 3 bases, with 14 bases spanning the gap. The germline CDR1 and CDR2 sequences are SGHAT and FQNNGV. This CDR3 region has 15 residues. The CDR3 spells CASSSSGGNYNEQFF. DNA of the CDR3: TGTGCCAGCAGCAGTAGCGGAGGTAACTACAATGAGCAGTTCTTC.

This clonotype occurred a few times. This sequence joins TRBV20-1 and TRBJ2-1; TRBD2 agrees at 9 bases. This CDR3 has 9 amino acids. In germline, CDR1 is DFQATT, CDR2 SNEGSKA (reference sequence). The CDR3 DNA is TGCGCAGCGGGGGGTGAGCAGTTCTTC. Its protein product is CAAGGEQFF.

In its sample, this clonotype was seen once. The V and J genes are TRBV9 and TRBJ1-2; D is undetermined. Germline V CDR1 and CDR2: SGDLS, YYNGEE. With 3 bases removed from V and 8 bases from J, the gap between germline ends came to 20 bases. The CDR3 is 15 amino acids. The CDR3 region is CASSDNAGSLTGYTF. The CDR3 DNA reads TGTGCCAGCAGCGACAACGCGGGCTCACTAACAGGCTACACCTTC. The entire variable domain, with the rest obtained from reference TRBV9 and TRBJ1-2, is as follows: DSGVTQTPKHLITATGQRVTLRCSPRSGDLSVYWYQQSLDQGLQFLIQYYNGEERAKGNILERFSAQQFPDLHSELNLSSLELGDSALYFCASSDNAGSLTGYTFGSGTRLTVV.

The chain employs TRBV6-1 and TRBJ2-1; D remains unclear. The CDR3 has 13 residues. The germline V gene encodes CDR1 MNHNS and CDR2 SASEGT. V was pared by 1 base and J by 10 bases, with 11 bases between. CDR3 sequence (DNA): TGTGCCAGCAGTGAAGGGGATCTAAGGGAGCAGTTCTTC. As protein: CASSEGDLREQFF.

V is TRBV12-3 or TRBV12-4 and J is TRBJ1-3; D unclear. The CDR3 spans 16 residues. V shed 3 bases and J shed 0 bases, with 12 bases lying between them. The DNA of the CDR3 is TGTGCCAGCAGTTTCAGGCTTTCAAGCTCTGGAAACACCATATATTTT. Amino acids: CASSFRLSSSGNTIYF.

The CDR3 nucleotides read TGCAGCGTTGGTTCGGCAGGGGGCTCCTACAATGAGCAGTTCTTC. It is translated as CSVGSAGGSYNEQFF. The chain uses TRBV29-1 and TRBJ2-1; 7 bases match TRBD1. The CDR3 is 15 residues long. The ends lost 4 bases at V and 0 bases at J; junction bases unmatched: 6. Germline lookup yields CDR1 SQVTM and CDR2 ANQGSEA.

In this sample, this clonotype turned up many times. CDR3 bases: TGTGCCAGCAGTGAAGCGACGACATCATCGGCTTTCTTT. This encodes CASSEATTSSAFF. The chain recombines TRBV6-1 with TRBJ1-1, with D unresolved. Looked up from germline, CDR1 is MNHNS and CDR2 is SASEGT. The CDR3 length is 13 residues. V lost 0 bases to trimming and J lost 11 bases, with 13 bases between them.